A selection of T cell receptor beta chains follows, all from one sample in a study of Graves' ophthalmopathy and Graves' hyperthyroidism. TCRdb independently ran MiXCR on the multiplex PCR reads; one entry per CDR3 protein. The sample carries roughly 400,000 distinct CDR3 sequences, about a sixth recorded once. Sequences were obtained from peripheral blood. These receptors came from an adult woman with stable Graves' hyperthyroidism. Both conserved end residues are part of each CDR3. D genes are given only for firm matches. The size entry is marked missing in some rows and otherwise reads once, few, many or a size class.

>many|17|TRBV7-3|TRBJ2-2|TRBD2
TGTGCCAGCAGCTTAAGAGCGGGAGTTGGGGACACCGGGGAGCTGTTTTTT
CASSLRAGVGDTGELFF
>many|13|TRBV7-6|TRBJ2-7|.
TGTGCCAGCAGCTTAGCTAGCGACTACGAGCAGTACTTC
CASSLASDYEQYF
>.|15|TRBV20-1|TRBJ2-5|.
TGCAGTGCTAGAGATTGGGGGGAGTCGGGTGAGACCCAGTACTTC
CSARDWGESGETQYF
>.|16|TRBV6-5|TRBJ1-5|.
TGTGCCAGCAGTTCCCTGGCGAGGGGACGGTATCAGCCCCAGCATTTT
CASSSLARGRYQPQHF
>many|14|TRBV27|TRBJ2-7|.
TGTGCCAGCAGTTCCCGGGACACCACCTACGAGCAGTACTTC
CASSSRDTTYEQYF
>many|14|TRBV28|TRBJ2-7|TRBD2
TGTGCCAGCAGTCTAGGGGAGGGATCCTACGAGCAGTACTTC
CASSLGEGSYEQYF
>many|16|TRBV24-1|TRBJ2-7|TRBD2
TGTGCCACCAGTGATCTGGACATTGCGGGAGCCTACGAGCAGTACTTC
CATSDLDIAGAYEQYF
>.|14|TRBV20-1|TRBJ1-2|.
TGCAGTGCTAGAGTGGCACCGGCGAACTATGGCTACACCTTC
CSARVAPANYGYTF
>.|14|TRBV6-1|TRBJ1-3|.
TGTGCCACCGGGGAGCGTCTCTCTGGAAACACCATATATTTT
CATGERLSGNTIYF
>many|15|TRBV4-3|TRBJ2-7|.
TGCGCCAGCAGCCAAGATGGGGGGCGAAGCTACGAGCAGTACTTC
CASSQDGGRSYEQYF
>many|14|TRBV29-1|TRBJ2-7|.
TGCAGCGTTGAAGATCGGGGCAGCTCCTACGAGCAGTACTTC
CSVEDRGSSYEQYF
>many|13|TRBV14|TRBJ1-5|.
TGTGCCAGCAGCCAAGGTAGCCAGCAGCCCCAGCATTTT
CASSQGSQQPQHF
>many|15|TRBV27|TRBJ2-7|TRBD2
TGTGCCAGCGATCTTCCCGGGACTAGCTTCTACGAGCAGTACTTC
CASDLPGTSFYEQYF
>many|14|TRBV12-3/TRBV12-4|TRBJ2-5|.
TGTGCCAGCAGTGACAAACCCGAACAAGAGACCCAGTACTTC
CASSDKPEQETQYF
>many|12|TRBV3-1|TRBJ1-2|.
TGTGCCAGCAGCCAGGGGCTAAAGGGCTACACCTTC
CASSQGLKGYTF
>many|12|TRBV18|TRBJ2-5|.
TGTGCCAGCTCACGGTACCAAGAGACCCAGTACTTC
CASSRYQETQYF
>many|17|TRBV28|TRBJ1-5|.
TGTGCCAGCAGTTTAGGGCGAAGAGCTGATAGCAATCAGCCCCAGCATTTT
CASSLGRRADSNQPQHF
>many|13|TRBV6-1|TRBJ2-7|.
TGTGCCAGCAGCCTCAGAGCTTCCTACGAGCAGTACTTC
CASSLRASYEQYF
>.|15|TRBV12-3/TRBV12-4|TRBJ2-7|TRBD1
TGTGCCAGCAGCCCACGTGGCCAGGGGGTCTACGAGCAGTACTTC
CASSPRGQGVYEQYF
>few|14|TRBV10-3|TRBJ2-3|TRBD2
TGTGCCATCAGTGAACTAGCGGGAGGAGATGCGCAGTATTTT
CAISELAGGDAQYF
>.|19|TRBV15|TRBJ2-7|TRBD2
TGTGCCACCAGCAGTAGCCGGGGACTAGCGGAACCTCGGGCCTACGAGCAGTACTTC
CATSSSRGLAEPRAYEQYF
>.|11|TRBV6-1|TRBJ1-2|.
TGTGCCAGCGGTGCTTTCTATGGCTACACCTTC
CASGAFYGYTF
>many|17|TRBV15|TRBJ2-7|TRBD2
TGTGCCACCAGCAGGGGACCGGAAAGCGGGAGGTCCTACGAGCAGTACTTC
CATSRGPESGRSYEQYF
>many|12|TRBV29-1|TRBJ2-2|.
TGCAGCGTTGAAGATCTCACCGGGGAGCTGTTTTTT
CSVEDLTGELFF
>many|17|TRBV28|TRBJ2-7|TRBD1
TGTGCCAGCAGTTTATGCCGCCGGGACAGGGACTTTTGCGAGCAGTACTTC
CASSLCRRDRDFCEQYF
>many|14|TRBV7-8|TRBJ1-5|.
TGTGCCAGCAAGGGGGGGGGATGGAATCAGCCCCAGCATTTT
CASKGGGWNQPQHF
>many|14|TRBV7-2|TRBJ2-7|.
TGTGCCAGCAGCTTAGGGCTAGCGAGCTACGAGCAGTACTTC
CASSLGLASYEQYF
>.|16|TRBV28|TRBJ2-7|TRBD2
TGTGCCAGCAGAACATTGCGGGGGGACCCTTCCTACGAGCAGTACTTC
CASRTLRGDPSYEQYF
>.|16|TRBV4-3|TRBJ1-6|.
TGCGCCAGCAGCCAAGATTACGGGGGCAGGCCATCACCCCTCCACTTT
CASSQDYGGRPSPLHF
>many|12|TRBV28|TRBJ2-7|TRBD1
TGTGCCAGCCGGGACAGCTACTACGAGCAGTACTTC
CASRDSYYEQYF
>many|15|TRBV7-2|TRBJ1-2|.
TGTGCCAGTACCTCGGGCCGGGGGTCTAACTATGGCTACACCTTC
CASTSGRGSNYGYTF
>many|19|TRBV6-5|TRBJ1-5|TRBD1
TGTGCCAGCAGTTACCAACTCGATTCGCCGTGGACAGGGTATCAGCCCCAGCATTTT
CASSYQLDSPWTGYQPQHF
>many|16|TRBV7-8|TRBJ2-7|.
TGTGCCAGCAGCTTAGGGGGGCTAGCGCAGTACTACGAGCAGTACTTC
CASSLGGLAQYYEQYF
>.|12|TRBV13|TRBJ2-7|.
TGTGCCAGCAGCTTAGAGGGTGCAGAGCAGTACTTC
CASSLEGAEQYF
>few|11|TRBV11-2|TRBJ2-7|TRBD2
TGTGCCAGCAGCTGGGGAGGGGAGCAGTACTTC
CASSWGGEQYF
>many|15|TRBV12-3/TRBV12-4|TRBJ2-5|TRBD2
TGTGCCAGCAGTTGGGGCCCTAGCGGACAAGAGACCCAGTACTTC
CASSWGPSGQETQYF
>many|15|TRBV29-1|TRBJ1-2|TRBD1
TGCAGCGTTGAACCCTGGACAGGGACCTCGACTGGCTACACCTTC
CSVEPWTGTSTGYTF
>.|15|TRBV6-1|TRBJ2-5|TRBD2
TGTGCCAGCAGCGCCAGACTAGCGGGGGGAGAGACCCAGTACTTC
CASSARLAGGETQYF
>once|16|TRBV6-2/TRBV6-3|TRBJ1-1|.
TGTGCCAGCAGTTACTCTGGCAGGATCGTCGATCTTGAAGCTTTCTTT
CASSYSGRIVDLEAFF
>many|16|TRBV6-1|TRBJ1-5|TRBD1
TGTGCCAGCAGTGGAAGGGGGGGACAGCGAAATCAGCCCCAGCATTTT
CASSGRGGQRNQPQHF
>many|15|TRBV6-2/TRBV6-3|TRBJ2-6|.
TGTGCCAGCAGCAGGAGGGGGCTTGGGGCCAACGTCCTGACTTTC
CASSRRGLGANVLTF
>many|14|TRBV28|TRBJ1-1|.
TGTGCCAGCAGAACACGGACGGGAAACACTGAAGCTTTCTTT
CASRTRTGNTEAFF
>.|18|TRBV11-2|TRBJ2-5|TRBD2
TGTGCCAGCAGCCCCGGTGGGACTAGCGGGGGGAGACAAGAGACCCAGTACTTC
CASSPGGTSGGRQETQYF
>many|15|TRBV6-5|TRBJ1-5|.
TGTGCCAGCAGTTCGGCGACAGGCGGTTATCAGCCCCAGCATTTT
CASSSATGGYQPQHF
>many|15|TRBV30|TRBJ1-1|.
TGTGCCTGGAACAGAGGGGGAACCTTAAGAGGTGAAGCTTTCTTT
CAWNRGGTLRGEAFF
>many|13|TRBV7-2|TRBJ2-5|TRBD2
TGTGCCAGCAGCCCAGCGGGAGTTGAGACCCAGTACTTC
CASSPAGVETQYF
>.|15|TRBV28|TRBJ1-2|.
TGTGCCAGCACCTGGGGGGGGGCCGTCAACTATGGCTACACCTTC
CASTWGGAVNYGYTF
>many|21|TRBV6-5|TRBJ1-2|TRBD1
TGTGCCAGCAGGCCTTCAGCGGGACAGGGGGTACCTCCGGTTAAAATCTATGGCTACACCTTC
CASRPSAGQGVPPVKIYGYTF